This TCR beta chain was recovered during a study of regulatory T cells in long-lasting Graves disease. Noted time point: persistent/refractory GD, antithyroid drugs over 5 years with positive TRAb. Generation of the TCR library employed RNA extracted from PBMCs. CDR3 regions were amplified by Arm-PCR using iRepertoire HTBI primers to build TCR beta libraries. In the original processing: Throughout the samples, researchers identified some 62 TRBV and roughly 14 TRBJ segments. TCRdb used MiXCR to reprocess the multiplex PCR reads, holding one entry per CDR3 protein. V and J calls and clone size were set by TCRdb, not the authors. The table lists more than 300,000 distinct CDR3 sequences, 15% to 20% of them singletons. Overall study results and limits: Whereas around 970 public clonotypes were shared by new patients, persistent patients shared more, at a few thousand.

This clonotype has at least ten counts. Its matching antigen is unknown. V gave up 8 bases and J gave up 4 bases, with 11 bases separating them. Germline CDR1 reads KGHSH; CDR2 reads LQKENI. CDR3 length equals 12 residues. The input for sequencing was peripheral blood mononuclear cells (PBMCs), taken when the disease was refractory, from a patient treated with antithyroid drugs. The chain has TRBV18 and TRBJ1-2, with D unclear. The TCR sequence derives from a female donor with Graves disease. CDR3 DNA: TGTGCCAGCAGCCCCGGCTTCTATGGCTACACCTTC. Encoded protein: CASSPGFYGYTF.